Sequencing of this T cell receptor beta chain was carried out in a study of shared clonotypes between healthy human individuals. Every subset had its genomic DNA shared out evenly among several immunoSEQ plates. Libraries were prepared by immunoSEQ multiplex PCR; TCRdb keeps only in-frame clonotypes and omits some of them. The sample holds roughly 110,000 clones, about 71% seen once. Findings and caveats of the study: Some naive CD4 clonotypes, roughly 4.8%, turned up in common across a handful of donors.

For this clone: As yet, its antigen is unknown.

Those who donated were healthy HIV-negative adults, with no recent acute infections or vaccinations reported. This clonotype was sampled from a woman under 40 in good health. Sequences were obtained from memory CD8+ T cells sorted from blood. Documented subset: CD45RO+ cells pooled with CCR7-negative TemRA cells.

CDR3 nucleotide sequence: TGCGCCAGCAGCAGGGGCCTCTATGGCTACACCTTC. Amino acid sequence: CASSRGLYGYTF. The V and J genes are TRBV10-2 and TRBJ1-2; TRBD1 is a possible D gene (6 bases). The V end lost 6 bases, the J end lost 4 bases, and 9 bases lay between the germline ends. The CDR3 is 12 amino acids. In germline, CDR1 is WSHSY, CDR2 SAAADI.